Reported below is one T cell receptor beta chain. Its antigen remains unidentified. This sample stems from a study of OX40 agonist ivuxolimab in advanced cancers. Study-level information: A diagnosis of hepatocellular carcinoma, melanoma, renal cell or head and neck cancer was present in dose-escalation patients. At approximately 83% male, the cohort had a mean age of about 60 years, ranging from about 23 to 80. Prior anti-PD-1, anti-PD-L1 or anti-CTLA-4 therapy did not bar entry, and less than 50% had some.

Assay used: immunoSEQ multiplex PCR; TCRdb lists only in-frame clones, some missing. The sample has approximately 15,000 clones; about 88% are singletons. Findings and limits, study-wide: Mean expanded clone counts were higher in CD8+ than CD4+ T cells.

Germline V CDR1 and CDR2: GTSNPN, SVGIG (reference sequence). After removal of 0 bases from V and 0 bases from J, the junction contained 11 bases not matched to a gene. The CDR3 has 17 residues. Sample: CD4+ or CD8+ T cells sorted from blood, taken in a trial of the OX40 agonist ivuxolimab. This clonotype was obtained from an adult with an advanced solid tumor such as melanoma, head and neck, liver or kidney cancer. The V call is TRBV30, the J call TRBJ2-7; 7 bases align to TRBD1. This CDR3 is CAWSVGTVPWGSYEQYF. CDR3 nucleotides: TGTGCCTGGAGTGTAGGGACAGTCCCATGGGGCTCCTACGAGCAGTACTTC.